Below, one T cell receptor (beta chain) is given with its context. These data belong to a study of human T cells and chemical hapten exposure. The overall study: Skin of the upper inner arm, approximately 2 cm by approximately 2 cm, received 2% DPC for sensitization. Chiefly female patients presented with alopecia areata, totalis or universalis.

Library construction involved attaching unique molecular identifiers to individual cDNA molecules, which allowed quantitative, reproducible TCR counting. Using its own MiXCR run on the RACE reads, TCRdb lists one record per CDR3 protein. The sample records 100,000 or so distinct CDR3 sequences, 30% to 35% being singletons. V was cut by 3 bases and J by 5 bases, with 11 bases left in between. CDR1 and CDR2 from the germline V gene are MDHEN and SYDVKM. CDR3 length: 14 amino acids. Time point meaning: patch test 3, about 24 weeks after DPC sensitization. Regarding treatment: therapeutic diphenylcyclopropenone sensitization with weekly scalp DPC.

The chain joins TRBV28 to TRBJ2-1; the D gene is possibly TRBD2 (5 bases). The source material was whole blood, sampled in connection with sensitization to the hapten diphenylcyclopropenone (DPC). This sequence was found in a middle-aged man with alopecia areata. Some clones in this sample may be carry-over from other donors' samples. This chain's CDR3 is CASSLLRAHNEQFF. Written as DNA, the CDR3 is TGTGCCAGCAGTTTGTTGCGGGCTCACAATGAGCAGTTCTTC.